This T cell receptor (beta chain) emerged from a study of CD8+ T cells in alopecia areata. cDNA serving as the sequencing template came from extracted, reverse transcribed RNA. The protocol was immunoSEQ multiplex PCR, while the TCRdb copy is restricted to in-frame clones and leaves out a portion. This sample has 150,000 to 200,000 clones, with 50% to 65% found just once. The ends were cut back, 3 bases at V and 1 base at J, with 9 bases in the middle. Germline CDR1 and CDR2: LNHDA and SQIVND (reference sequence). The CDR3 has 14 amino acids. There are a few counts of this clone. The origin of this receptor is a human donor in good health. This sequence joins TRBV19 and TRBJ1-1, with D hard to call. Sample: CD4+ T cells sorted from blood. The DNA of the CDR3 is TGTGCCAGTAGTATTCATGGACCGAACACTGAAGCTTTCTTT. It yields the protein CASSIHGPNTEAFF.